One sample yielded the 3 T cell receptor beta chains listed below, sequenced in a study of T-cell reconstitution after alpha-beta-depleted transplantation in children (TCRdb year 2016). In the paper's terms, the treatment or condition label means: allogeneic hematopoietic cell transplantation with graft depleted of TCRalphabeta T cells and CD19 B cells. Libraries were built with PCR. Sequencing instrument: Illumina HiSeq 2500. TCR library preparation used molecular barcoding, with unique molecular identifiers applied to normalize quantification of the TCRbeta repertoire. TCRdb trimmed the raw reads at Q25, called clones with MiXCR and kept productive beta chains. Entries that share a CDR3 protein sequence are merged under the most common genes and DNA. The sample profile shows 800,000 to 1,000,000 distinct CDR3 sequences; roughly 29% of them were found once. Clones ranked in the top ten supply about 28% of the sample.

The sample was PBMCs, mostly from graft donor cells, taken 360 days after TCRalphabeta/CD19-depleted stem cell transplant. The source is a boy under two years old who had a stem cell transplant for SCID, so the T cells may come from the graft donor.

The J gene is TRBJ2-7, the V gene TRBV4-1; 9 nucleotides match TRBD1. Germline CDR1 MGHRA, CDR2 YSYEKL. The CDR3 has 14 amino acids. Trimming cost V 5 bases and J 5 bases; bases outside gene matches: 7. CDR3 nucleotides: TGCGCCAGCAGCAGGGGACAGGGAAGACACGAGCAGTACTTC. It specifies CASSRGQGRHEQYF.

The CDR3 region is CASSPWDWDHYEQYF. The CDR3, as DNA: TGTGCCAGCAGTCCGTGGGACTGGGACCACTACGAGCAGTACTTC. The chain links TRBV12-3 or TRBV12-4 to TRBJ2-7; TRBD2 is a possible D gene (6 bases). The germline V and J ends were trimmed by 5 bases and 3 bases, with 17 bases remaining between them. The CDR3 length is 15 residues.

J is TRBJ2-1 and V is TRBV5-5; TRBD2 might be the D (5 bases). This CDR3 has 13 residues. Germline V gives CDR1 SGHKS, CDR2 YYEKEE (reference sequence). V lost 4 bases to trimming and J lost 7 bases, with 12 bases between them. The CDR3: CASSARGENEQFF. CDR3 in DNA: TGTGCCAGCAGCGCCCGGGGAGAGAATGAGCAGTTCTTC.